Listed here are 22 T cell receptor beta chains from one sample, sequenced in a study of cytomegalovirus exposure and HLA in healthy donors. Use of 60 Vbeta and 13 Jbeta primers characterized the PCR. Libraries were prepared by immunoSEQ multiplex PCR; TCRdb keeps only in-frame clonotypes and omits some of them. Of some 85,000 clones in the sample, 78% were seen once. The sequencing input was PBMCs. The receptors derive from a woman aged 40 to 50 in good health and CMV-seropositive.

The chain couples TRBV2 to TRBJ2-5; 11 nucleotides align to TRBD1. The J call may be faulty, since TRBJ2-7 better matches the DNA end. The CDR3 totals 15 residues. The germline CDR1 and CDR2 sequences are SNHLY and FYNNEI. The DNA for the CDR3 is TGTGCCAGCAGTGACCCCGGGACAGGGGGCTACGAGCAGTACTTC. It codes for CASSDPGTGGYEQYF.

This sequence joins TRBV11-2 and TRBJ1-1; D perhaps matches TRBD1 (6 bases). The length of the CDR3 is 15 residues. CDR1 is SGHAT and CDR2 is FQNNGV in the germline V gene. Trimming left V 5 bases short and J 0 bases short, with 13 bases between. CDR3 in DNA: TGTGCCAGCAGCCCTAGGACAGAACTGAACACTGAAGCTTTCTTT. It is translated as CASSPRTELNTEAFF.

The V gene is TRBV9, the J gene TRBJ2-1; perhaps TRBD2 as D (5 bases). Per the germline V gene, CDR1 is SGDLS and CDR2 is YYNGEE. This CDR3 contains 11 residues. Trimming shortened V by 4 bases and J by 9 bases, and 8 bases separated the two germline ends. The CDR3 loop is CASSRTAEQFF. CDR3 nucleotides: TGTGCCAGCAGCCGGACTGCTGAGCAGTTCTTC. Full variable domain (outside the CDR3, taken from reference TRBV9 and TRBJ2-1): DSGVTQTPKHLITATGQRVTLRCSPRSGDLSVYWYQQSLDQGLQFLIQYYNGEERAKGNILERFSAQQFPDLHSELNLSSLELGDSALYFCASSRTAEQFFGPGTRLTVL.

The V and J genes are TRBV7-2 and TRBJ2-3; 10 positions agree with TRBD1. V lost 4 bases, J lost 6 bases, and 7 bases stayed unmatched. The CDR3 is 15 residues long. CDR1 SGHTA and CDR2 FQGNSA come from the germline V gene. In nucleotides, the CDR3 is TGTGCCAGCAGCTCACCGGGACAGGGGTATGATACGCAGTATTTT. Protein sequence: CASSSPGQGYDTQYF.

The CDR3: CASSPRVAGNTDTQYF. The CDR3 DNA reads as TGTGCCAGCAGCCCCAGGGTAGCGGGTAACACAGATACGCAGTATTTT. The chain recombines TRBV7-2 with TRBJ2-3; 7 bases line up with TRBD2. CDR3 length: 16 amino acids. V shed 5 bases and J 2 bases; nucleotides not matched to a gene: 10. The germline V gene has CDR1 SGHTA and CDR2 FQGNSA. The full variable domain, in which reference TRBV7-2 and TRBJ2-3 provide the parts outside the CDR3, is GAGVSQSPSNKVTEKGKDVELRCDPISGHTALYWYRQSLGQGLEFLIYFQGNSAPDKSGLPSDRFSAERTGGSVSTLTIQRTQQEDSAVYLCASSPRVAGNTDTQYFGPGTRLTVL.

This clone was picked up one time. V usage is TRBV7-8 and J usage is TRBJ2-1; TRBD2 agrees at 8 bases. The CDR3 consists of 16 residues. Germline V gives CDR1 SGHVS, CDR2 FQNEAQ. The J segment lost 9 bases and the V segment lost 5 bases, leaving 15 bases of the junction unmatched. The CDR3 loop reads CASSEHSGTTMFEQFF. The CDR3 DNA reads as TGTGCCAGCAGCGAGCATAGCGGGACTACAATGTTTGAGCAGTTCTTC.

The chain has TRBV18 and TRBJ2-2; 8 nucleotides agree with TRBD2. The V gene end was trimmed by 3 bases and the J gene end by 6 bases; junction bases not matched to a gene: 6. CDR3 length: 15 amino acids. Germline loops: CDR1 KGHSH, CDR2 LQKENI. In DNA form, the CDR3 reads TGTGCCAGCTCACCGATGGTAGCGGGATCCGGGGAGCTGTTTTTT. Protein sequence: CASSPMVAGSGELFF.

This clone was recorded once. V gene TRBV30 combines with J gene TRBJ1-2; the match to TRBD1 covers 9 bases. The CDR3 covers 15 residues. V was pared by 7 bases and J by 2 bases, with 11 bases of the junction left unmatched. Germline CDR1 is GTSNPN and CDR2 is SVGIG (reference sequence). The CDR3 region is CASPGTGTGNYGYTF. CDR3 coding DNA: TGTGCCTCTCCGGGAACCGGGACAGGGAACTATGGCTACACCTTC.

The gene calls are TRBV29-1 and TRBJ1-1; weak D call: TRBD1 (6 bases). The CDR3 loop spans 12 amino acids. Germline CDR1 reads SQVTM; CDR2 reads ANQGSEA. The V end was cut by 7 bases, the J end by 3 bases, with 12 bases between. The DNA for the CDR3 is TGCAGCGGGAAACAGGGATACACTGAAGCTTTCTTT. It is translated as CSGKQGYTEAFF.

J is TRBJ2-1 and V is TRBV7-8, with D tentatively TRBD2 (5 bases). Germline V gives CDR1 SGHVS, CDR2 FQNEAQ. V was shortened by 1 base and J by 1 base, with 5 bases between the two germline ends. The CDR3 is 14 amino acids. CDR3 loop: CASSLGRSYNEQFF. The CDR3 DNA reads TGTGCCAGCAGCTTAGGGAGGTCCTACAATGAGCAGTTCTTC.

This chain uses TRBV6-6 with TRBJ2-7; 7 bases match TRBD2. The CDR3 is 15 residues long. V shed 6 bases, J shed 0 bases, and the junction held 8 bases outside the gene matches. CDR1 MNHNY and CDR2 SVGAGI come from the germline V gene (reference sequence). The CDR3 bases are TGTGCCAGCAGAAGCTCTAGCGGATTCTCCTACGAGCAGTACTTC. This encodes CASRSSSGFSYEQYF.

By frequency in the sample, this clone is medium-sized (0.01 to 0.1%). V is TRBV19 and J is TRBJ2-7; a possible D gene is TRBD1 (5 bases). The CDR3 has 13 residues. CDR1 is LNHDA, CDR2 SQIVND, per germline (reference sequence). V was cut by 5 bases and J by 0 bases, with 8 bases left in between. CDR3 sequence reads: CASSAGFSYEQYF. CDR3 DNA: TGTGCCAGTAGTGCAGGGTTCTCCTACGAGCAGTACTTC. Using reference TRBV19 and TRBJ2-7 for the parts outside the CDR3, the full variable domain is DGGITQSPKYLFRKEGQNVTLSCEQNLNHDAMYWYRQDPGQGLRLIYYSQIVNDFQKGDIAEGYSVSREKKESFPLTVTSAQKNPTAFYLCASSAGFSYEQYFGPGTRLTVT.

In this sample, this clone turned up a few times. The chain couples TRBV10-3 to TRBJ2-6; no definite D call. The CDR3 runs to 15 residues. V was pared by 6 bases and J by 1 base, with 10 bases between. The germline gives CDR1 ENHRY, CDR2 SYGVKD. CDR3 nucleotide sequence: TGTGCCATCAGCGGAACAGTATCTGGGGCCAACGTCCTGACTTTC. Its protein product is CAISGTVSGANVLTF.

As regards this clone: Germline and junction disagree at one end, which may indicate a read error. Other DNA sequences of this sample code for an identical CDR3. CDR3 sequence: CASSLGQNQPQHF. CDR3 sequence (DNA): TGCGCCAGCAGTTTGGGACAGAATCAGCCCCAGCATTTT. The rearrangement uses TRBV27 and TRBJ1-5, with 7 nucleotides matching TRBD1. This CDR3 has 13 amino acids. Per the germline V gene, CDR1 is MNHEY and CDR2 is SMNVEV (reference sequence).

The genes are TRBV4-1 and TRBJ2-7; 7 nucleotides line up with TRBD2. Germline V gene lookup returns CDR1 MGHRA and CDR2 YSYEKL. CDR3 length: 18 residues. V gave up 0 bases and J gave up 1 base; unmatched junction bases: 12. CDR3 in DNA: TGCGCCAGCAGCCAAGATCGGGTGGGTAGCGGGCGATCCTACGAGCAGTACTTC. Protein sequence: CASSQDRVGSGRSYEQYF.

The gene calls are TRBV5-4 and TRBJ2-1; 9 bases are shared with TRBD2. Germline assignment: CDR1 SGHNT and CDR2 YYREEE (reference sequence). The CDR3 contains 13 residues. After removal of 3 bases from V and 10 bases from J, the junction contained 5 bases not matched to a gene. In nucleotides, the CDR3 is TGTGCCAGCAGCTCGGGGACTAGCCGGGAGCAGTTCTTC. Translating gives CASSSGTSREQFF.

The V call is TRBV7-2, the J call TRBJ1-5; possible D gene TRBD1, 6 bases. V lost 1 base and J lost 3, with 13 bases in between. The CDR3 is made up of 16 amino acids. The germline V gene has CDR1 SGHTA and CDR2 FQGNSA. Here the CDR3 reads CASSLEQGRINQPQHF. Here the CDR3 DNA reads TGTGCCAGCAGCTTAGAACAGGGTCGAATCAATCAGCCCCAGCATTTT.

The CDR3, as DNA: TGTGCCAGCAGCTTAAACCAGCGAGACACCATATATTTT. Translation: CASSLNQRDTIYF. The V gene is TRBV7-3, the J gene TRBJ1-3; D remains ambiguous. From germline, CDR1 is SGHTA and CDR2 FQGTGA. This CDR3 is built from 13 residues. With 1 base removed from V and 8 bases from J, the gap between germline ends came to 9 bases.

This clone appeared a single time. J is TRBJ2-3 and V is TRBV7-3, with a weak D call TRBD2 (6 bases). The CDR3 extends over 15 amino acids. Germline CDR1 is SGHTA and CDR2 is FQGTGA. V lost 3 bases and J lost 5, with 15 bases in between. In DNA, the CDR3 is TGTGCCAGCAGCTTGGGCGGGACTTTGGGAGATACGCAGTATTTT. It specifies CASSLGGTLGDTQYF.

CDR3 protein: CASSLGTSGSNEQFF. The CDR3, as DNA: TGTGCCAGCAGCCTCGGGACTAGCGGCAGCAATGAGCAGTTCTTC. The chain uses TRBV6-5 and TRBJ2-1; 11 bases are shared with TRBD2. J was trimmed by 6 bases and V by 6 bases; bases with no gene match: 7. CDR3 length: 15 residues. Looked up from germline, CDR1 is MNHEY and CDR2 is SVGAGI.

The chain has TRBV14 and TRBJ2-3; TRBD2 agrees at 12 bases. Per the germline V gene, CDR1 is SGHDN and CDR2 is FVKESK. V lost 0 bases, J lost 1 base, and 14 bases stayed unmatched. This CDR3 has 21 residues. In DNA form, the CDR3 reads TGTGCCAGCAGCCAAGATTGGAGTACTAGCGGGAGGATTCGGGGCACAGATACGCAGTATTTT. Its protein product is CASSQDWSTSGRIRGTDTQYF.

This sequence joins TRBV10-3 and TRBJ2-1; TRBD1 matches at 9 bases. Losses at the gene ends were 9 bases for V and 9 bases for J; bases not matched to a gene: 9. Germline V CDR1 and CDR2: ENHRY, SYGVKD. The CDR3 totals 13 residues. CDR3 DNA: TGTGCCATAAGGACAGGGGAGTTCACTGAGCAGTTCTTC. Amino acids: CAIRTGEFTEQFF.